The 7 T cell receptor beta chains below come from one sample, sequenced in a study of cytomegalovirus exposure and HLA in healthy donors (dated by TCRdb to about 2017). Libraries were prepared through the immunoSEQ multiplex PCR assay. What TCRdb holds here is the immuneACCESS table cut down to in-frame rearrangements. Part of the clones is not present; checked against another copy, under half of the missing clones reflect an unresolved V gene, and the others are unexplained. This sample lists 150,000 to 170,000 clones; 75% to 90% were detected once. The ten biggest clones cover approximately 20% of the sample. Sequenced input: PBMCs. These receptors were collected from a man between 18 and 35 years old in good health and CMV-seropositive.

The chain carries TRBV4-3 and TRBJ2-7, with 7 bases that match TRBD2. The V segment lost 0 bases and the J segment 2 bases; nucleotides outside the gene matches: 7. CDR1 LGHNA and CDR2 YSLEER come from the germline V gene. CDR3 length: 16 residues. The CDR3 loop is CASSQERERGPYEQYF. For the CDR3, the DNA is TGCGCCAGCAGCCAAGAAAGGGAGCGGGGCCCCTACGAGCAGTACTTC.

V and J are TRBV29-1 and TRBJ1-1, with 10 bases aligning to TRBD1. Trimming at V came to 7 bases and at J to 4 bases, leaving 15 bases not matched to a gene. CDR3 length: 16 residues. The germline CDR1 and CDR2 sequences are SQVTM and ANQGSEA. The CDR3 bases are TGCAGCGGGAGTCGTGACAGGGGGCAGAGGAGCACTGAAGCTTTCTTT. This gives the protein CSGSRDRGQRSTEAFF.

The rearrangement joins TRBV7-2 to TRBJ1-1, with 9 bases identical to TRBD1. The CDR3 totals 15 residues. Germline assignment: CDR1 SGHTA and CDR2 FQGNSA. The junction had 4 bases not matched to a gene; V was cut back by 5 bases and J by 0 bases. CDR3 sequence: CASSRQGGLNTEAFF. As DNA, the CDR3 is TGTGCCAGCAGCAGACAGGGGGGTTTGAACACTGAAGCTTTCTTT.

This chain connects TRBV9 to TRBJ1-3, with D hard to call. CDR1 SGDLS and CDR2 YYNGEE come from the germline V gene. V was pared by 4 bases and J by 4 bases, with 12 bases between. The CDR3 extends over 14 amino acids. The CDR3 sequence: CASSPRLEGNTIYF. In nucleotides, the CDR3 is TGTGCCAGCAGCCCCAGGCTTGAGGGAAACACCATATATTTT.

This sequence joins TRBV14 and TRBJ2-3; a possible D gene is TRBD2 (6 bases). The CDR3 has 17 amino acids. The germline CDR1 and CDR2 sequences are SGHDN and FVKESK. The V end lost 4 bases, the J end lost 0 bases, and 17 bases lay between the germline ends. In DNA form, the CDR3 reads TGTGCCAGCAGCCTCTTCCTGGGGGGTTATAGCACAGATACGCAGTATTTT. Amino acid sequence: CASSLFLGGYSTDTQYF. The full variable domain, rest sourced from reference TRBV14 and TRBJ2-3, is EAGVTQFPSHSVIEKGQTVTLRCDPISGHDNLYWYRRVMGKEIKFLLHFVKESKQDESGMPNNRFLAERTGGTYSTLKVQPAELEDSGVYFCASSLFLGGYSTDTQYFGPGTRLTVL.

This chain joins TRBV21-1 and TRBJ1-2; TRBD1 reflects the table's D call only, with no check against the DNA. TRBV21-1 is reported as a pseudogene. This CDR3 comprises 15 residues. This CDR3 is CASSPRTGINYGYTF. As DNA, the CDR3 is TGTGCCAGCAGCCCCCGGACAGGCATCAACTATGGCTACACCTTC.

The genes are TRBV10-3 and TRBJ2-5; 14 nucleotides match TRBD2. V trimming: 5 bases; J trimming: 0 bases; junction bases outside the gene matches: 8. This CDR3 is built from 18 residues. Germline V gives CDR1 ENHRY, CDR2 SYGVKD. Written as DNA, the CDR3 is TGTGCCATCAGTCCGGGACTAGCGGGGGTACAGTACCAAGAGACCCAGTACTTC. This sequence encodes CAISPGLAGVQYQETQYF.